Presented here are 5 T cell receptor beta chains from one specimen sequenced in a study of a mutant IDH1 vaccine in newly diagnosed glioma. The time point: baseline, week 1 (first vaccination visit). Treatment reported: pre-vaccination baseline after standard-of-care therapy. Sequencing used immunoSEQ multiplex PCR; TCRdb keeps in-frame clones, though not all of them. The sample yields tens of thousands of clones, over 75% seen once. The material sequenced was PBMCs, taken from a glioma patient treated with radiotherapy, temozolomide or both. Every receptor here comes from a man aged 25-40 years with glioma.

This clone came up a few times. The V gene is TRBV7-8, the J gene TRBJ2-1, with D tentatively TRBD2 (6 bases). The V end lost 5 bases, the J end lost 3 bases, and 20 bases lay between the germline ends. This CDR3 is built from 17 residues. Germline V lookup: CDR1 SGHVS, CDR2 FQNEAQ. CDR3 protein: CASSPLGERAFYNEQFF. The DNA for the CDR3 is TGTGCCAGCAGCCCGCTGGGAGAGCGGGCCTTCTACAATGAGCAGTTCTTC.

The chain combines TRBV29-1 with TRBJ2-5, with 8 positions matching TRBD2. Germline values: CDR1 SQVTM, CDR2 ANQGSEA. The CDR3 loop spans 16 amino acids. J was trimmed by 1 base and V by 6 bases; bases with no gene match: 13. The chain's CDR3 is CSVRGVASGLQETQYF. In DNA form, the CDR3 reads TGCAGCGTGCGGGGGGTGGCTAGCGGACTCCAAGAGACCCAGTACTTC.

The chain recombines TRBV7-2 with TRBJ2-7, with unresolved D. V dropped 1 base and J dropped 3 bases, with 13 bases sitting between them. The germline V gene encodes CDR1 SGHTA and CDR2 FQGNSA. The CDR3 contains 15 residues. The DNA for the CDR3 is TGTGCCAGCAGCTTAGGGGCAGCAGAGGTCTACGAGCAGTACTTC. Translation: CASSLGAAEVYEQYF.

This clone was recorded once. The chain uses TRBV28 and TRBJ1-5; D unresolved. The V gene's germline CDR1 is MDHEN and CDR2 SYDVKM. This CDR3 contains 13 residues. Deletions cut 5 bases from V and 4 bases from J, with 9 bases between. The CDR3 DNA reads as TGTGCCAGCAGTCCCCGAAGTAATCAGCCCCAGCATTTT. Its protein is CASSPRSNQPQHF.

V gene TRBV14 combines with J gene TRBJ2-7, with TRBD1 as a possible D gene (5 bases). The V end was cut by 1 base, the J end by 7 bases, with 11 bases between. Germline V gene lookup returns CDR1 SGHDN and CDR2 FVKESK. The CDR3 spans 13 residues. CDR3 in DNA: TGTGCCAGCAGCCAAGTAAGGGGCGGAGAGCAGTACTTC. Protein sequence: CASSQVRGGEQYF.